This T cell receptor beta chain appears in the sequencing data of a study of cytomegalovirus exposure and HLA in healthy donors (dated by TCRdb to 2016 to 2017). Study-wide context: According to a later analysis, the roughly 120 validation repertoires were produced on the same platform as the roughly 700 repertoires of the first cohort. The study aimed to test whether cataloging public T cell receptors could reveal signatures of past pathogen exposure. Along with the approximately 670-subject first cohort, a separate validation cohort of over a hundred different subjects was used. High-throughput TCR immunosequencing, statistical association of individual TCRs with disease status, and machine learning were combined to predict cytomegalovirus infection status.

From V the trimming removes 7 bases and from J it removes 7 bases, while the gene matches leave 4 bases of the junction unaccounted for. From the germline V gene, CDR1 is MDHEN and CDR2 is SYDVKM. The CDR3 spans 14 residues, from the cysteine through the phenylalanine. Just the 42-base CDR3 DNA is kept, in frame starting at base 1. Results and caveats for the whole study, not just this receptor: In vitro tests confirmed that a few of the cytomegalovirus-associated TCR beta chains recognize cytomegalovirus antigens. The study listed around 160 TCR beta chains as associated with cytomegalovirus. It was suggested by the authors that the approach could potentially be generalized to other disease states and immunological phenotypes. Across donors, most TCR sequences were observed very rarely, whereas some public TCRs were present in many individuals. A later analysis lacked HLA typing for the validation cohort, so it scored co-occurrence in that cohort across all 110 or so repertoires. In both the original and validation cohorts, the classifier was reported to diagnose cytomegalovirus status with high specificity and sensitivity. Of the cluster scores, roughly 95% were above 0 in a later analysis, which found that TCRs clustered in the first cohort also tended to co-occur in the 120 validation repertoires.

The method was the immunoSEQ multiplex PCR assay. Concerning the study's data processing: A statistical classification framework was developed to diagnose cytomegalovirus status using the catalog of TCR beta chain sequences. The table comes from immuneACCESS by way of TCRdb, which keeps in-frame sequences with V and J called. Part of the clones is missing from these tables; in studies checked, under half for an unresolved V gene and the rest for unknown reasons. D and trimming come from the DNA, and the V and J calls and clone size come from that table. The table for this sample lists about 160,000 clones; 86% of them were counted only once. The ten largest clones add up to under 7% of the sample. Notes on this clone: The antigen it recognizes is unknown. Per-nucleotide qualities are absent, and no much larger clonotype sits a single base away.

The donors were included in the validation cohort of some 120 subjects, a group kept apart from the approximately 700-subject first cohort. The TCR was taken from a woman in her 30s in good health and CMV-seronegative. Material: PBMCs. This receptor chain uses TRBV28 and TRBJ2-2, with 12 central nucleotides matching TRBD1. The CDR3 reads CASTGTGGSGELFF. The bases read TGTGCCAGCACCGGGACAGGGGGCAGCGGGGAGCTGTTTTTT.